The rows below give T cell receptor beta chains drawn from one sample of a study of T cell changes during pregnancy in multiple sclerosis. The repertoire was sequenced with immunoSEQ multiplex PCR; TCRdb's copy has only in-frame clones and lacks some. The top ten hold approximately 0.37% of the sample, which has tens of thousands of clones, approximately 90% seen once. The specimen was CD4+ T cells from peripheral blood mononuclear cells, collected in the second trimester of pregnancy. The source is a female donor with multiple sclerosis, enrolled in a pregnancy study. Each CDR3 is given with its conserved first and last residue. A D gene is named only where the DNA matches it firmly. The listing skips clone size in some rows; elsewhere it reads once, few, many or a size class.

TRBD1 | NA | TRBJ1-2 | TRBV5-1 | CASSLGQGSGYTF | TGCGCCAGCAGCTTGGGACAGGGGTCTGGCTACACCTTC
NA | NA | TRBJ1-2 | TRBV28 | CASSLGSFMYYGYTF | TGTGCCAGCAGTTTAGGTAGCTTTATGTACTATGGCTACACCTTC
NA | NA | TRBJ2-7 | TRBV30 | CARRNGYEQYF | TGTGCCCGGCGGAACGGCTACGAGCAGTACTTC
TRBD2 | NA | TRBJ2-3 | TRBV18 | CASSPQVAGGQDTQYF | TGTGCCAGCTCACCACAGGTAGCGGGAGGCCAAGATACGCAGTATTTT
NA | NA | TRBJ2-7 | TRBV6-1 | CASGDRPYEQYF | TGTGCCAGCGGAGACAGACCCTACGAGCAGTACTTC
TRBD2 | NA | TRBJ2-7 | TRBV11-1 | CATSWGSASGTHEQYF | TGTGCCACCAGCTGGGGTTCGGCTAGCGGGACACACGAGCAGTACTTC
NA | NA | TRBJ1-1 | TRBV6-5 | CASSYEGGPRGAFF | TGTGCCAGCAGTTACGAAGGAGGGCCTCGGGGAGCTTTCTTT
TRBD1 | NA | TRBJ2-5 | TRBV18 | CASSLRDSQETQYF | TGTGCCAGCTCACTCCGGGACAGCCAAGAGACCCAGTACTTC
TRBD1 | NA | TRBJ1-1 | TRBV6-5 | CASSYLDRVTEAFF | TGTGCCAGCAGTTACCTTGACAGGGTTACTGAAGCTTTCTTT
TRBD1 | NA | TRBJ1-2 | TRBV19 | CASSVDRGNYGYTF | TGTGCCAGTAGCGTGGACAGGGGAAACTATGGCTACACCTTC
NA | NA | TRBJ1-1 | TRBV6-5 | CASALSESRRTFF | TGTGCCAGCGCTTTGTCGGAGAGTAGACGGACTTTCTTT
TRBD1 | NA | TRBJ1-1 | TRBV9 | CASSGGTGGYTEAFF | TGTGCCAGCAGCGGAGGGACAGGGGGATACACTGAAGCTTTCTTT
NA | NA | TRBJ1-2 | TRBV5-1 | CASSLAEQGPGGYTF | TGCGCCAGCAGCTTGGCGGAACAGGGCCCTGGCGGCTACACCTTC
NA | NA | TRBJ1-6 | TRBV4-3 | CASSQGSGIGDSPLHF | TGCGCCAGCAGCCAAGGGTCAGGGATCGGAGATTCACCCCTCCACTTT
TRBD1 | NA | TRBJ1-1 | TRBV7-2 | CASSWGQTLSTEAFF | TGTGCCAGCAGCTGGGGACAGACTTTGAGCACTGAAGCTTTCTTT
TRBD1 | NA | TRBJ2-1 | TRBV6-4 | CASSPGTGSSYNEQFF | TGTGCCAGCAGCCCCGGGACAGGGAGCTCCTACAATGAGCAGTTCTTC
NA | NA | TRBJ2-5 | TRBV7-8 | CASSLNTGRGVQETQYF | TGTGCCAGCAGCTTAAACACAGGGAGGGGAGTCCAAGAGACCCAGTACTTC
TRBD1 | NA | TRBJ2-7 | TRBV11-1 | CASARGGAASYEQYF | TGTGCCAGCGCCCGAGGGGGCGCAGCTTCCTACGAGCAGTACTTC
TRBD2 | NA | TRBJ2-7 | TRBV2 | CASSETSGGDEQYF | TGTGCCAGCAGTGAGACTAGCGGGGGCGACGAGCAGTACTTC
TRBD2 | NA | TRBJ2-7 | TRBV19 | CASSGTSGSISYEQYF | TGTGCCAGTAGCGGGACTAGCGGGAGTATATCCTACGAGCAGTACTTC
NA | NA | TRBJ2-3 | TRBV30 | CAWKTGSSTDTQYF | TGTGCCTGGAAAACAGGCTCTAGCACAGATACGCAGTATTTT
NA | NA | TRBJ1-5 | TRBV4-2 | CASSHVPSDGNQPQHF | TGTGCCAGCAGCCATGTCCCCAGCGACGGCAATCAGCCCCAGCATTTT
TRBD2 | NA | TRBJ2-7 | TRBV4-3 | CASSQEATSGVPYEQYF | TGCGCCAGCAGCCAAGAAGCGACTAGCGGGGTTCCCTACGAGCAGTACTTC
TRBD2 | NA | TRBJ2-6 | TRBV28 | CASTGGGANVLTF | TGTGCCAGTACGGGAGGTGGGGCCAACGTCCTGACTTTC
NA | NA | TRBJ2-3 | TRBV11-3 | CASSLGTGSGTQYF | TGTGCCAGCAGCTTAGGAACAGGGTCAGGTACGCAGTATTTT
NA | NA | TRBJ2-5 | TRBV5-6 | CASSLRETQYF | TGTGCCAGCAGCTTACGGGAGACCCAGTACTTC
TRBD1 | NA | TRBJ1-2 | TRBV19 | CASSASGTGGGGYTF | TGTGCCAGTAGTGCCTCCGGGACAGGGGGCGGGGGCTACACCTTC
TRBD2 | NA | TRBJ2-1 | TRBV2 | CASSLTSGSPNEQFF | TGTGCCAGCAGTTTGACTAGCGGGAGCCCCAATGAGCAGTTCTTC
NA | NA | TRBJ2-1 | TRBV7-9 | CASSLASTGAGNEQFF | TGTGCCAGCAGCTTAGCCTCGACGGGAGCCGGCAATGAGCAGTTCTTC
NA | NA | TRBJ1-1 | TRBV4-3 | CASSQDHGAALNTEAFF | TGCGCCAGCAGCCAAGATCACGGAGCGGCGCTGAACACTGAAGCTTTCTTT
TRBD1 | NA | TRBJ1-5 | TRBV18 | CASFRGHNQPQHF | TGTGCCAGCTTTAGGGGGCACAATCAGCCCCAGCATTTT
NA | NA | TRBJ2-7 | TRBV5-6 | CASSLGPAGGYEQYF | TGTGCCAGCAGCTTGGGCCCAGCGGGCGGGTACGAGCAGTACTTC
NA | NA | TRBJ2-5 | TRBV5-4 | CASSPRGGQKETQYF | TGTGCCAGCAGCCCGAGAGGCGGGCAGAAAGAGACCCAGTACTTC
TRBD2 | once | TRBJ2-3 | TRBV5-4 | CASSERLAGDTDTQYF | TGTGCCAGCAGCGAGCGACTAGCGGGTGATACAGATACGCAGTATTTT
NA | NA | TRBJ2-5 | TRBV2 | CASSDSMGGGLETQYF | TGTGCCAGCAGTGATTCTATGGGGGGGGGCTTAGAGACCCAGTACTTC
TRBD2 | NA | TRBJ2-2 | TRBV4-3 | CASSRFPSGGGTGELFF | TGCGCCAGCAGTCGGTTTCCTAGCGGGGGGGGAACCGGGGAGCTGTTTTTT
TRBD1 | NA | TRBJ1-5 | TRBV5-5 | CASSLAGGNQPQHF | TGTGCCAGCAGCTTGGCAGGGGGGAACCAGCCCCAGCATTTT
TRBD2 | few | TRBJ2-3 | TRBV6-1 | CASRGLAASTDTQYF | TGTGCCAGCAGGGGACTAGCTGCTAGCACAGATACGCAGTATTTT
TRBD1 | once | TRBJ2-7 | TRBV30 | CAWSGGQGISGYF | TGTGCCTGGAGTGGGGGACAGGGGATTTCGGGGTACTTC
NA | NA | TRBJ1-4 | TRBV6-5 | CASSLGGTNEKLFF | TGTGCCAGCAGTCTCGGGGGAACTAATGAAAAACTGTTTTTT
TRBD2 | NA | TRBJ2-2 | TRBV11-3 | CASSLTLTSGSAGELFF | TGTGCCAGCAGCTTAACGTTGACTAGCGGGAGCGCCGGGGAGCTGTTTTTT
TRBD1 | once | TRBJ1-1 | TRBV27 | CASSSGQGATEAFF | TGTGCCAGCAGTTCAGGACAGGGGGCAACTGAAGCTTTCTTT
NA | once | TRBJ2-6 | TRBV5-1 | CASSWGGGTGANVLTF | TGCGCCAGCAGCTGGGGGGGCGGGACTGGGGCCAACGTCCTGACTTTC
NA | NA | TRBJ1-5 | TRBV6-5 | CASSYSQISNQPQHF | TGTGCCAGCAGTTACAGTCAGATTAGCAATCAGCCCCAGCATTTT
NA | NA | TRBJ2-7 | TRBV19 | CASSGGVSYEQYF | TGTGCCAGTAGCGGGGGAGTATCCTACGAGCAGTACTTC